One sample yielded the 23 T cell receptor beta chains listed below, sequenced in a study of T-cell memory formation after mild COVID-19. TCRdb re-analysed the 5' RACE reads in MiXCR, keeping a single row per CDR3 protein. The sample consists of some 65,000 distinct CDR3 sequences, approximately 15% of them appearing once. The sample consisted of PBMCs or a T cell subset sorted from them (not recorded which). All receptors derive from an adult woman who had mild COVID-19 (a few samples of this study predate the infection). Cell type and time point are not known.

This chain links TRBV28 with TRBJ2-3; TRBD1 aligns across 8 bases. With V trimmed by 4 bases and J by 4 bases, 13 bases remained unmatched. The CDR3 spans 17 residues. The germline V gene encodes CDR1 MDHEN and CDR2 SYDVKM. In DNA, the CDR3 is TGTGCCAGCAGTTCCCTTCTACCCTCAGGGGGCGCAGATACGCAGTATTTT. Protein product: CASSSLLPSGGADTQYF.

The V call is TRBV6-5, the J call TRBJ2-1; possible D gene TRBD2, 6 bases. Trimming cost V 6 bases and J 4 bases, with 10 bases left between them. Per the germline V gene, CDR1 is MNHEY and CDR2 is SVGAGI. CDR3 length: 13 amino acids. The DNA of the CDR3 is TGTGCCAGCAGCCCTAGCGAGTACAATGAGCAGTTCTTC. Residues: CASSPSEYNEQFF.

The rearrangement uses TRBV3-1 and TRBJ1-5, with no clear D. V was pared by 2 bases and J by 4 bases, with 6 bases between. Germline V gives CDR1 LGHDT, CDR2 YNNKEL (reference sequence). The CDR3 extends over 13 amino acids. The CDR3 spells CASSQSRNQPQHF. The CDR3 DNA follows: TGTGCCAGCAGCCAATCACGGAATCAGCCCCAGCATTTT.

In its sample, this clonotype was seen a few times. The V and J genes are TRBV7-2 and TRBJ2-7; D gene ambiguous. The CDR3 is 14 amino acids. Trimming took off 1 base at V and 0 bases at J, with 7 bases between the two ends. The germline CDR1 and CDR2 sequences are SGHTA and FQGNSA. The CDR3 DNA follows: TGTGCCAGCAGCTTAGGGCTCCCCTCCTACGAGCAGTACTTC. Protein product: CASSLGLPSYEQYF.

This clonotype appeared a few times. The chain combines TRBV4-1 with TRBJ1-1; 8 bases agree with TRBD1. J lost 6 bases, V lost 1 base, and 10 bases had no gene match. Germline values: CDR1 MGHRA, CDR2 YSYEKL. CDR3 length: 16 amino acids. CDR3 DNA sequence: TGCGCCAGCAGCCAAGTATCCAGGGGGCAAAGGGCTGAAGCTTTCTTT. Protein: CASSQVSRGQRAEAFF.

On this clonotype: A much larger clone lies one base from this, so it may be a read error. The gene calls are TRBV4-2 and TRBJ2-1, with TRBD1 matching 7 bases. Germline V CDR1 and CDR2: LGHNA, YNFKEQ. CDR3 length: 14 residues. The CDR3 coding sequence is TGTGCCAGCAGACAAGAAGGGGGCTGGAATGAGCAGTTCTTC. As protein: CASRQEGGWNEQFF.

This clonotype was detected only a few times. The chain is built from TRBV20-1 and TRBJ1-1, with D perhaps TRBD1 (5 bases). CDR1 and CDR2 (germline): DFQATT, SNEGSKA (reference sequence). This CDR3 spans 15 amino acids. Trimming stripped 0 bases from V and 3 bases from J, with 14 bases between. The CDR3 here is CSARDRRGGHTEAFF. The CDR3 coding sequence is TGCAGTGCTAGAGACAGGAGGGGTGGGCACACTGAAGCTTTCTTT.

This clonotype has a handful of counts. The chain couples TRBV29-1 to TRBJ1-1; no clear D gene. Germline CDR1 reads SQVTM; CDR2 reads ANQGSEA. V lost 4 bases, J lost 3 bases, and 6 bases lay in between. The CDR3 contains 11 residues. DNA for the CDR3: TGCAGCGTTGTCGCGGACACTGAAGCTTTCTTT. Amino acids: CSVVADTEAFF.

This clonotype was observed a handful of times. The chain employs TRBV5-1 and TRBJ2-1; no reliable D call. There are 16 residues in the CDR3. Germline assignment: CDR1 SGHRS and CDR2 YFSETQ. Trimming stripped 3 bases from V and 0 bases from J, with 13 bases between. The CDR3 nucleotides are TGCGCCAGCAGCTCACGGCACGCGAGCTCCTACAATGAGCAGTTCTTC. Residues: CASSSRHASSYNEQFF.

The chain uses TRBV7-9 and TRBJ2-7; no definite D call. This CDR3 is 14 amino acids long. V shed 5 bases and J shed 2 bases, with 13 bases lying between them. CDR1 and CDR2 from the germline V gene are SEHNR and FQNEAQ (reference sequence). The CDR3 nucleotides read TGTGCCAGCAGCGAGGTGGGGATAGCCTACGAGCAGTACTTC. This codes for CASSEVGIAYEQYF.

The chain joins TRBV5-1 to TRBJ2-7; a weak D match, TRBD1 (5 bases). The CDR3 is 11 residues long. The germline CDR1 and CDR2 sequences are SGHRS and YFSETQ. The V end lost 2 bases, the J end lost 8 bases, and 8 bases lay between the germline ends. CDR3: CASSFQGKQYF. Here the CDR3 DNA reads TGCGCCAGCAGCTTCCAGGGAAAGCAGTACTTC.

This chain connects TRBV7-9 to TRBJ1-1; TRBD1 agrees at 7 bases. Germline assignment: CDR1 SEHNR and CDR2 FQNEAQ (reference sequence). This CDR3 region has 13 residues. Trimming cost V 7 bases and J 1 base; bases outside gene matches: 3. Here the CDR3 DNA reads TGTGCCAGCACCTACAGGGGGAACACTGAAGCTTTCTTT. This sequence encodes CASTYRGNTEAFF.

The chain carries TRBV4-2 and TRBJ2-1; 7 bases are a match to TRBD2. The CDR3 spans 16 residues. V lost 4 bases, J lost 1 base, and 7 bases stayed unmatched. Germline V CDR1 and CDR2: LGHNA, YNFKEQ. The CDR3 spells CASSPQGGSSYNEQFF. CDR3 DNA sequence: TGTGCCAGCAGCCCCCAAGGCGGGAGTTCCTACAATGAGCAGTTCTTC.

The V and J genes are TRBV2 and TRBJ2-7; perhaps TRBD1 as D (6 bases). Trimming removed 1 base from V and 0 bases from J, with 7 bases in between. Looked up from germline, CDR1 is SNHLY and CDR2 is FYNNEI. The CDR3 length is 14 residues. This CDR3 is CASSEGGHSYEQYF. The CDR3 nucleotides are TGTGCCAGCAGTGAAGGGGGGCACTCCTACGAGCAGTACTTC.

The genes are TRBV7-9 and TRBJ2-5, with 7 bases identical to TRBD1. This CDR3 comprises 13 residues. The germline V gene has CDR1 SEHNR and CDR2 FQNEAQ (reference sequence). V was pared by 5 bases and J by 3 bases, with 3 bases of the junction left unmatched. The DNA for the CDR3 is TGTGCCAGCAGCGCAGGGGGAAAAGAGACCCAGTACTTC. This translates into CASSAGGKETQYF.

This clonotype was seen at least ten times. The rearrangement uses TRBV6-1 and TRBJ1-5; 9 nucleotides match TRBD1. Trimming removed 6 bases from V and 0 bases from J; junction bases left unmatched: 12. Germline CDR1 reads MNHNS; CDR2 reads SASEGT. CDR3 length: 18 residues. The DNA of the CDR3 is TGTGCCAGCAGGCCCGGGACAGGGCCCATCGGTAGCAATCAGCCCCAGCATTTT. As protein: CASRPGTGPIGSNQPQHF.

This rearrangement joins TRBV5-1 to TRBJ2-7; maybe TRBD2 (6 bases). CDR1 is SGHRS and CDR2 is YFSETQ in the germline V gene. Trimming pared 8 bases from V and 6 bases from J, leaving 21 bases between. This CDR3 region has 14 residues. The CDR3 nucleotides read TGCGCCAGTCGACCGACCGGGAGCCCCCTCGAGCAGTACTTC. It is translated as CASRPTGSPLEQYF.

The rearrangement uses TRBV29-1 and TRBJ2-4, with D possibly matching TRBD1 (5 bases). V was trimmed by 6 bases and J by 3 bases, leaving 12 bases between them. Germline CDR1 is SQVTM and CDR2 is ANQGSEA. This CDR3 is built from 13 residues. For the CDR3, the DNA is TGCAGCGTAATATGGGGCGACAAAAACATTCAGTACTTC. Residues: CSVIWGDKNIQYF.

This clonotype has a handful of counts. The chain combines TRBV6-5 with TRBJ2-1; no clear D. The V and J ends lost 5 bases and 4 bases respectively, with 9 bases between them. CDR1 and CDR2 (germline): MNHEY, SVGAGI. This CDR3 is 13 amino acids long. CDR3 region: CASSNRAYNEQFF. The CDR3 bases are TGTGCCAGCAGTAACCGGGCGTACAATGAGCAGTTCTTC.

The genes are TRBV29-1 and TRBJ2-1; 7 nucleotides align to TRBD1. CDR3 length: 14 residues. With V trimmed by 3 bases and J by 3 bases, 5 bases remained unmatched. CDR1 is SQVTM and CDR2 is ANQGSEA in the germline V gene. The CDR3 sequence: CSVDLAGGYNEQFF. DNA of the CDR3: TGCAGCGTTGATTTGGCAGGGGGCTACAATGAGCAGTTCTTC.

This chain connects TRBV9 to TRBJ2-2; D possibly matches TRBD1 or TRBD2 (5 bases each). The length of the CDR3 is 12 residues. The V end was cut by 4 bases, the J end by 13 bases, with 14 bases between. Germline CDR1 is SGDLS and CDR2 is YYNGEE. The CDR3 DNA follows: TGTGCCAGCAGCTCCCGGGACGGAAGGCTGTTTTTT. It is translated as CASSSRDGRLFF.

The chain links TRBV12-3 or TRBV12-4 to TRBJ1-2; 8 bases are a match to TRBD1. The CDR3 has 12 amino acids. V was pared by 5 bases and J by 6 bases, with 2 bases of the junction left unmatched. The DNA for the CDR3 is TGTGCCAGCAGTCGACAGGGGAATGGCTACACCTTC. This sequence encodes CASSRQGNGYTF.

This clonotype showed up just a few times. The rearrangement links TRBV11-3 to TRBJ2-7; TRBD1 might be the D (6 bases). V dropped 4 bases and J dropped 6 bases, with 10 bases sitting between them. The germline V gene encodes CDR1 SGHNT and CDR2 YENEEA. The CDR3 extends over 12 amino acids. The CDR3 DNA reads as TGTGCCAGCAGCTCGGACAGCGCCGAGCAGTACTTC. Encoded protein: CASSSDSAEQYF.